This T cell receptor beta chain was obtained from a study of beta chain features in type 1 diabetes. Overall study results and limits: Shorter TCRB CDR3s, moderately but significantly so, marked every one of the four CD4+ subsets in Type 1 diabetes patients. The naive, central memory and Treg TCRB repertoires looked more alike in patients than they did in healthy donors.

Since all of the isolated RNA was reverse transcribed, expressed TCRB transcripts were what got sequenced. The repertoire was sequenced with immunoSEQ multiplex PCR; TCRdb's copy has only in-frame clones and lacks some. Among 300,000 to 350,000 clones listed, 9.3% were seen once. In this sample, this clone turned up a few times. The antigen is unknown. CDR3 length: 13 residues. Germline CDR1 MDHEN, CDR2 SYDVKM. Trimming removed 3 bases at V and 5 bases at J, with 11 bases between. Material for sequencing was central memory CD4+ T cells from blood. The chain combines TRBV28 with TRBJ2-7; D is perhaps TRBD1 (6 bases). The TCR sequence derives from a man aged 25-40 years with type 1 diabetes. In DNA form, the CDR3 reads TGTGCCAGCAGTTTGAACAGGGACAACGAGCAGTACTTC. Translation gives CASSLNRDNEQYF. The whole variable domain, filled in from reference TRBV28 and TRBJ2-7, reads DVKVTQSSRYLVKRTGEKVFLECVQDMDHENMFWYRQDPGLGLRLIYFSYDVKMKEKGDIPEGYSVSREKKERFSLILESASTNQTSMYLCASSLNRDNEQYFGPGTRLTVT.